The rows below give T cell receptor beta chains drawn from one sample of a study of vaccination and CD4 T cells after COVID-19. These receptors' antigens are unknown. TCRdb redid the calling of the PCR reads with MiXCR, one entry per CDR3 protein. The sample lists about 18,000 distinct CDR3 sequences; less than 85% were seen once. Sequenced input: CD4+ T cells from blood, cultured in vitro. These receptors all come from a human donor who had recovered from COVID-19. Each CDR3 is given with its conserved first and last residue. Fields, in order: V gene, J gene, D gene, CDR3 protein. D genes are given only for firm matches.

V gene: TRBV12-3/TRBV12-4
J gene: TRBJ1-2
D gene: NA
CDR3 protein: CASRRRQHGYTF

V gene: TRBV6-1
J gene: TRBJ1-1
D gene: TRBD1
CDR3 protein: CASSLDNPTGVSTEAFF

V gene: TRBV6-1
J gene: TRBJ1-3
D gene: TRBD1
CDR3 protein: CASSVTGGRSSGNTIYF

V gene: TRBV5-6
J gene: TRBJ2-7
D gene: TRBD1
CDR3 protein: CASSLYPGQGLNEQYF

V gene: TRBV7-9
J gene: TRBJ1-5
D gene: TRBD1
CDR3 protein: CTSSLGDRAYSNQPQHF

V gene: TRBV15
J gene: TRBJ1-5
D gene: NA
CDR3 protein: CATSSYRDSNQPQHF

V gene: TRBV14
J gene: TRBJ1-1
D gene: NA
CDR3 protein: CASSLPGQNTEAFF

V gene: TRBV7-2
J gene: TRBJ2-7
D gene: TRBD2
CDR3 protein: CASSNGLAGGTYEQYF

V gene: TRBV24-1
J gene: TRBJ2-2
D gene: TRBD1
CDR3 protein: CATSDIGQGTGELFF

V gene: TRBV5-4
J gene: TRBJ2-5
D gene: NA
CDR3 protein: CASSWTEETQYF

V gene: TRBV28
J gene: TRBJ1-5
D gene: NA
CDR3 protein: CASSFGSWDQPQHF

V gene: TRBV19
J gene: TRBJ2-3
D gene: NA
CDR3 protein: CASSPGADTQYF

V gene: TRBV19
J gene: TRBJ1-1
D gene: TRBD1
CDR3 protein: CASSNLGQGGNTEAFF

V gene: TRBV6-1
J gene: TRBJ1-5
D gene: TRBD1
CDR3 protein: CASILQGLGKAQPQHF

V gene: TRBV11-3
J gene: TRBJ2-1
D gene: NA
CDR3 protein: CASSLGRDSYNEQFF

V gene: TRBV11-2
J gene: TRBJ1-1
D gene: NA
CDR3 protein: CASSSTNLNTEAFF

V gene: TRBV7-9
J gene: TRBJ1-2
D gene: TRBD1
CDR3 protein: CASILTGTGIINYGYTF

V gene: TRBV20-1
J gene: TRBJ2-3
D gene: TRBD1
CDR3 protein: CSARDVGQRTDTQYF

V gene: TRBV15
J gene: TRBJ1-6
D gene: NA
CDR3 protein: CATSRDRETRVQNSPLHF

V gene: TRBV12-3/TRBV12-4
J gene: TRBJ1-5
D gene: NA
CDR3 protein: CASSLEPPSNQPQHF

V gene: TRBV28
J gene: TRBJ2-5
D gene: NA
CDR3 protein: CASSLTGGGQETQYF

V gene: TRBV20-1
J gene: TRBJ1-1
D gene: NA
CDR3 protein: CSAKVMNTEAFF

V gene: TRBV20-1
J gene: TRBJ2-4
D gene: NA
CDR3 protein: CSATTGRLAKNIQYF

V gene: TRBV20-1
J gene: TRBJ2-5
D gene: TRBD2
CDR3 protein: CSARDFLASGSSETQYF

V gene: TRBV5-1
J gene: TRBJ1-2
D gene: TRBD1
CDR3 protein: CASSSRDSTPSLYGYTF

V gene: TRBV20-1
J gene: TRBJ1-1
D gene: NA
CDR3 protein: CSAQRGDTEAFF